The T cell receptor beta chain described here comes from a study of cytomegalovirus exposure and HLA in healthy donors. General study results and limits: Through in vitro validation, a few CMV-associated chains were shown to be specific for CMV antigens. Near-uniform donor sequencing depth was presumed by presence/absence analyses. In a later analysis, compared with equally common non-associated chains, HLA-associated beta chains were more expanded. A later analysis linked a missense variant in DCLRE1C to the trimming of TCR beta V and J genes.

This clone has just a few counts. Its antigen is unknown. This CDR3 is built from 13 residues. J gave up 4 bases and V 6 bases, and 5 bases lay outside the gene matches. The germline V gene encodes CDR1 MNHNS and CDR2 SASEGT. The study ran its PCR with 60 Vbeta and 13 Jbeta primers. Some clones are missing from TCRdb's copy, which holds only in-frame ones; the method was immunoSEQ multiplex PCR. The data show more than 200,000 clones, with 83% seen just once and 1.2% to 1.5% held by the top ten. The TCR sequence derives from a girl aged 10 to 17 in good health and CMV-seronegative. Sequencing was carried out using PBMCs. The J gene is TRBJ1-1, the V gene TRBV6-1; 7 positions agree with TRBD1. This CDR3 reads CASSSHRGTEAFF. CDR3 bases: TGTGCCAGCAGCTCGCACAGGGGCACTGAAGCTTTCTTT.